These 21 T cell receptor beta chains were all obtained from the same sample, sequenced in a study of T cells after yellow fever vaccination. TCRdb re-called the 5' RACE reads with MiXCR, one entry per CDR3 protein. This sample has around 140,000 distinct CDR3 sequences, with about 7.7% found just once. The input for sequencing was CD4+ T cells sorted from PBMCs, taken 5 days after the yellow fever booster vaccination. The receptors stem from a young man who received the YFV17D yellow fever vaccine.

This clonotype has just a few counts. V and J are TRBV29-1 and TRBJ2-3; 8 bases align to TRBD1. The CDR3 runs 14 residues. The V and J ends lost 5 bases and 4 bases, in that order; junction bases with no gene match: 8. Germline loops: CDR1 SQVTM, CDR2 ANQGSEA. The CDR3 loop is CSVPGQGVADTQYF. DNA of the CDR3: TGCAGCGTTCCCGGACAGGGAGTAGCAGATACGCAGTATTTT.

This clonotype came up many times. The V gene is TRBV12-3 or TRBV12-4, the J gene TRBJ1-4, with D tentatively TRBD1 (5 bases). The CDR3 extends over 13 amino acids. V was pared by 4 bases and J by 7 bases, with 10 bases between. The CDR3 DNA follows: TGTGCCAGCAGTTCTCCGGGGGGTGAAAAACTGTTTTTT. As protein: CASSSPGGEKLFF.

This clonotype was detected only a few times. The chain couples TRBV9 to TRBJ2-7, with D possibly matching TRBD2 (6 bases). Germline V gene lookup returns CDR1 SGDLS and CDR2 YYNGEE. CDR3 size: 15 residues. The V gene lost 2 bases and the J gene lost 5 bases, with 17 bases spanning the gap. The CDR3 DNA follows: TGTGCCAGCAGCGTCGCGGCGGGACTTGAGGACGAGCAGTACTTC. Its translation: CASSVAAGLEDEQYF.

This clonotype was counted many times. V usage is TRBV7-8 and J usage is TRBJ1-5; D is unclear. This CDR3 has 12 amino acids. Trimming removed 5 bases at V and 9 bases at J, with 11 bases between. The germline V gene encodes CDR1 SGHVS and CDR2 FQNEAQ. The chain's CDR3 is CASSASWGPQHF. CDR3 nucleotides: TGTGCCAGCAGCGCCAGCTGGGGGCCCCAGCATTTT. Full variable domain (outside the CDR3, taken from reference TRBV7-8 and TRBJ1-5): GAGVSQSPRYKVAKRGQDVALRCDPISGHVSLFWYQQALGQGPEFLTYFQNEAQLDKSGLPSDRFFAERPEGSVSTLKIQRTQQEDSAVYLCASSASWGPQHFGDGTRLSIL.

This clonotype was seen ten or more times. This chain joins TRBV20-1 and TRBJ2-2; D perhaps matches TRBD1 (5 bases). The V gene lost 5 bases and the J gene lost 4 bases, with 8 bases spanning the gap. The germline V gene has CDR1 DFQATT and CDR2 SNEGSKA (reference sequence). The CDR3 has 12 residues. CDR3 coding DNA: TGCAGTGCTCAGGGATTCACCGGGGAGCTGTTTTTT. As protein: CSAQGFTGELFF.

The rearrangement joins TRBV5-6 to TRBJ2-5; D unclear. V was shortened by 1 base and J by 7 bases, with 14 bases between the two germline ends. Looked up from germline, CDR1 is SGHDT and CDR2 is YYEEEE. The CDR3 sequence is 14 residues long. The CDR3: CASSLLVTHGTQYF. CDR3 coding DNA: TGTGCCAGCAGCTTGCTCGTGACGCATGGGACCCAGTACTTC.

This CDR3 is CASSFFGSYNEQFF. CDR3 bases: TGTGCCAGCAGCTTTTTCGGTTCCTACAATGAGCAGTTCTTC. The chain uses TRBV7-2 and TRBJ2-1; no clear D gene. Between the trimmed V and J ends, which lost 3 bases and 1 base, there was a span of 7 bases. Germline CDR1 and CDR2: SGHTA and FQGNSA. This CDR3 has 14 residues.

The gene calls are TRBV4-2 and TRBJ2-7; 8 nucleotides agree with TRBD1. This CDR3 region has 15 residues. Trimming took 0 bases from V and 4 from J; bases not matched to a gene: 5. Looked up from germline, CDR1 is LGHNA and CDR2 is YNFKEQ. The CDR3 DNA is TGTGCCAGCAGCCAAGATCAACAGGGGGATTACGAGCAGTACTTC. Protein product: CASSQDQQGDYEQYF.

This clonotype occurred many times. The chain uses TRBV14 and TRBJ2-2; either TRBD1 or TRBD2 may fit D (6 bases each). Germline assignment: CDR1 SGHDN and CDR2 FVKESK. CDR3 length: 15 amino acids. Trimming removed 5 bases from V and 6 bases from J, with 16 bases in between. The CDR3 region has the DNA TGTGCCAGCAGCTCTCGGACCGGGGGCGCCGGGGAGCTGTTTTTT. It codes for CASSSRTGGAGELFF.

This clonotype was recorded many times. V and J are TRBV7-2 and TRBJ1-1; D may be TRBD1 (6 bases). Germline V gene data show CDR1 as SGHTA and CDR2 as FQGNSA. The CDR3 is made up of 14 amino acids. Trimming shortened V by 8 bases and J by 5 bases, and 18 bases separated the two germline ends. The DNA for the CDR3 is TGTGCCAGCTCGGCTTACGGGGGGCAGACTGAAGCTTTCTTT. This codes for CASSAYGGQTEAFF.

This clonotype occurred many times. The V and J genes are TRBV7-9 and TRBJ2-7; D remains ambiguous. With 4 bases removed from V and 3 bases from J, the gap between germline ends came to 16 bases. CDR3 length: 15 amino acids. CDR1 and CDR2 from the germline V gene are SEHNR and FQNEAQ (reference sequence). CDR3 region: CASSSTQARVYEQYF. CDR3 coding DNA: TGTGCCAGCAGCTCGACGCAAGCGAGAGTCTACGAGCAGTACTTC.

This clonotype came up many times. This chain uses TRBV20-1 with TRBJ2-3; no clear D. From germline, CDR1 is DFQATT and CDR2 SNEGSKA (reference sequence). V was pared by 0 bases and J by 4 bases, with 14 bases between. The CDR3 has 15 amino acids. CDR3: CSARDARSSADTQYF. In DNA form, the CDR3 reads TGCAGTGCTAGAGATGCGAGGAGCTCGGCAGATACGCAGTATTTT.

This clonotype was counted ten times or more. V is TRBV3-1 and J is TRBJ2-1; D remains unclear. The germline V and J ends were trimmed by 0 bases and 6 bases, with 9 bases remaining between them. This CDR3 is built from 14 residues. Germline V gives CDR1 LGHDT, CDR2 YNNKEL (reference sequence). As DNA, the CDR3 is TGTGCCAGCAGCCAAGAATTAGCTTCCAATGAGCAGTTCTTC. It is translated as CASSQELASNEQFF.

Notes on this clonotype: This may be a read error: a much more frequent sequence differs by one nucleotide. This chain joins TRBV7-3 and TRBJ2-5; a possible D gene is TRBD1 (6 bases). Trimming removed 5 bases from V and 8 bases from J, with 15 bases in between. Germline V gene lookup returns CDR1 SGHTA and CDR2 FQGTGA. CDR3 length: 13 residues. As DNA, the CDR3 is TGTGCCAGCAGCCCCGGACTGGGGGCTACCCAGTACTTC. Its translation: CASSPGLGATQYF.

This clonotype was seen at least ten times. This chain uses TRBV11-2 with TRBJ1-4; weak D call: TRBD1 (6 bases). V was trimmed by 3 bases and J by 8 bases, leaving 16 bases between them. Germline V lookup: CDR1 SGHAT, CDR2 FQNNGV. The CDR3 spans 15 residues. The CDR3 sequence is CASSFSRGPGEKLFF. DNA for the CDR3: TGTGCCAGCAGCTTTTCCCGGGGGCCAGGGGAAAAACTGTTTTTT.

This clonotype was counted at least ten times. The chain carries TRBV7-6 and TRBJ2-6; 8 bases match TRBD1. The J segment lost 0 bases and the V segment lost 2 bases, leaving 9 bases of the junction unmatched. Per the germline V gene, CDR1 is SGHVS and CDR2 is FNYEAQ. The CDR3 has 19 amino acids. As DNA, the CDR3 is TGTGCCAGCAGCTTACTCGATGGGACAGGTCTCTCTGGGGCCAACGTCCTGACTTTC. Amino acids: CASSLLDGTGLSGANVLTF.

This sequence joins TRBV18 and TRBJ1-6; TRBD1 might be the D (5 bases). This CDR3 has 14 amino acids. Looked up from germline, CDR1 is KGHSH and CDR2 is LQKENI. V was trimmed by 1 base and J by 7 bases, leaving 8 bases between them. CDR3 sequence reads: CASSPQGKNSPLHF. CDR3 bases: TGTGCCAGCTCACCACAGGGGAAGAATTCACCCCTCCACTTT.

Ten or more counts support this clonotype. The genes are TRBV5-1 and TRBJ1-2, with a tentative D call TRBD1 (5 bases). V lost 7 bases and J 6 bases, leaving 22 bases between the germline ends. The CDR3 spans 15 residues. The germline CDR1 and CDR2 sequences are SGHRS and YFSETQ. The CDR3 region is CASGETGSGYDGYTF. As DNA, the CDR3 is TGCGCCAGCGGTGAAACAGGTTCGGGGTATGATGGCTACACCTTC.

This clonotype was seen at least ten times. The V call is TRBV29-1, the J call TRBJ2-5; D ambiguous. There are 10 residues in the CDR3. Germline V gene sequence: CDR1 SQVTM, CDR2 ANQGSEA. Deletions cut 6 bases from V and 5 bases from J, with 7 bases between. As DNA, the CDR3 is TGCAGCGTCTTTTGGGAGACCCAGTACTTC. Translating gives CSVFWETQYF.

This clonotype was seen more than once but under ten times. The J gene is TRBJ2-2, the V gene TRBV6-1; 12 bases are shared with TRBD1. V shed 1 base and J 7 bases; nucleotides not matched to a gene: 4. CDR1 MNHNS and CDR2 SASEGT come from the germline V gene. The CDR3 has 16 residues. CDR3 sequence: CASSEVGQGASGELFF. CDR3 nucleotides: TGTGCCAGCAGTGAAGTGGGACAGGGGGCCAGCGGGGAGCTGTTTTTT.

This clonotype came up many times. The chain combines TRBV28 with TRBJ2-1, with a tentative D call TRBD2 (6 bases). The CDR3 sequence is 15 residues long. V lost 2 bases and J lost 5, with 13 bases in between. CDR1 is MDHEN and CDR2 is SYDVKM in the germline V gene. The CDR3 DNA follows: TGTGCCAGCAGTTTACTCTCGGGAGTCCACAATGAGCAGTTCTTC. It specifies CASSLLSGVHNEQFF.